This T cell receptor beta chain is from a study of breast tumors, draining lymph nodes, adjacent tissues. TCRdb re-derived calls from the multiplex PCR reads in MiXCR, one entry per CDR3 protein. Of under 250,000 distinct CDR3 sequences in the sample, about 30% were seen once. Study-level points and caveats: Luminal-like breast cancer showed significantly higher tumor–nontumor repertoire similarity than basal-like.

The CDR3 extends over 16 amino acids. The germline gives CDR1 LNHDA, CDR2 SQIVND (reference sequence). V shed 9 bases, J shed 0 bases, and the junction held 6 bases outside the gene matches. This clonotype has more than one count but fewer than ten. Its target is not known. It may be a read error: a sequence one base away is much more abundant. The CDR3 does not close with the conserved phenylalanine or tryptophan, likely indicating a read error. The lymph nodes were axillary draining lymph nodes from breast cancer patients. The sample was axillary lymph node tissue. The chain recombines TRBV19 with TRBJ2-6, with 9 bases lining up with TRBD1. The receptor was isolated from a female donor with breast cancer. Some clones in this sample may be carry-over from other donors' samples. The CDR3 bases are TGTGCCAGCAAGACAGGGGGGATCTCTGGGGCCAACGTCCTGACTTCC. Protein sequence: CASKTGGISGANVLTS.